A selection of T cell receptor beta chains follows, all from one sample in a study of T cell responses to AZD1222 COVID-19 vaccine. Produced via immunoSEQ multiplex PCR; TCRdb's table is partial and in-frame only. The sample records 150,000 to 180,000 clones, roughly 90% being singletons. The sequenced sample was peripheral blood, obtained 28 days after the second AZD1222 dose. These receptors came from an adult who received the AZD1222 COVID-19 vaccine. The CDR3 runs from the conserved cysteine through the conserved F or W. The order of the fields is clone size, D gene, V gene, J gene, CDR3 protein, CDR3 DNA. D genes are given only for firm matches. Only part of the rows carry a size: once, few, many, or a class if the clone is expanded.

clone size: NA
D gene: NA
V gene: TRBV19
J gene: TRBJ2-7
CDR3 protein: CASRGGYEQYF
CDR3 DNA: TGTGCCTCCAGGGGGGGATACGAGCAGTACTTC

clone size: NA
D gene: NA
V gene: TRBV19
J gene: TRBJ1-1
CDR3 protein: CASTYEASMNTEAFF
CDR3 DNA: TGTGCCAGTACATACGAGGCATCTATGAACACTGAAGCTTTCTTT

clone size: NA
D gene: NA
V gene: TRBV7-8
J gene: TRBJ2-2
CDR3 protein: CASSSTGELFF
CDR3 DNA: TGTGCCAGCAGCTCGACAGGGGAGCTGTTTTTT

clone size: NA
D gene: NA
V gene: TRBV12-3/TRBV12-4
J gene: TRBJ1-5
CDR3 protein: CASSLGQPQHF
CDR3 DNA: TGTGCCAGCAGTTTGGGTCAGCCCCAGCATTTT

clone size: once
D gene: TRBD1
V gene: TRBV14
J gene: TRBJ1-2
CDR3 protein: CASSHPGTGGAWGYGYTF
CDR3 DNA: TGTGCCAGCAGCCATCCCGGGACAGGGGGCGCTTGGGGCTATGGCTACACCTTC

clone size: NA
D gene: NA
V gene: TRBV25-1
J gene: TRBJ2-7
CDR3 protein: CASSIGGEQYF
CDR3 DNA: TGTGCCAGCAGTATAGGGGGCGAGCAGTACTTC

clone size: NA
D gene: NA
V gene: TRBV18
J gene: TRBJ1-1
CDR3 protein: CASSPLANTEAFF
CDR3 DNA: TGTGCCAGCTCACCACTGGCAAACACTGAAGCTTTCTTT

clone size: NA
D gene: TRBD1
V gene: TRBV6-5
J gene: TRBJ1-1
CDR3 protein: CASTPDRATEAFF
CDR3 DNA: TGTGCCAGCACCCCGGACAGGGCCACTGAAGCTTTCTTT

clone size: NA
D gene: NA
V gene: TRBV4-1
J gene: TRBJ1-3
CDR3 protein: CASSPTGYSGNTIYF
CDR3 DNA: TGCGCCAGCAGCCCCACAGGGTACTCTGGAAACACCATATATTTT

clone size: NA
D gene: TRBD2
V gene: TRBV19
J gene: TRBJ2-1
CDR3 protein: CASTNREGKHNLYNEQFF
CDR3 DNA: TGTGCCAGTACCAACCGGGAGGGGAAACATAACCTCTACAATGAGCAGTTCTTC

clone size: NA
D gene: NA
V gene: TRBV19
J gene: TRBJ1-1
CDR3 protein: CASSVGGRQLNAEAFF
CDR3 DNA: TGTGCCAGTAGTGTCGGGGGGAGACAGTTGAACGCTGAAGCTTTCTTT

clone size: NA
D gene: NA
V gene: TRBV5-1
J gene: TRBJ1-1
CDR3 protein: CASLGDTEAFF
CDR3 DNA: TGCGCCAGCCTCGGGGACACTGAAGCTTTCTTT

clone size: NA
D gene: TRBD1
V gene: TRBV24-1
J gene: TRBJ2-2
CDR3 protein: CATSDPTGRTGELFF
CDR3 DNA: TGTGCCACCAGTGACCCGACAGGGCGGACCGGGGAGCTGTTTTTT

clone size: NA
D gene: NA
V gene: TRBV6-1
J gene: TRBJ1-5
CDR3 protein: CASSEYSSNQPQHF
CDR3 DNA: TGTGCCAGCAGTGAGTACAGCAGCAATCAGCCCCAGCATTTT

clone size: NA
D gene: NA
V gene: TRBV10-2
J gene: TRBJ2-2
CDR3 protein: CASSRGDTNTGELFF
CDR3 DNA: TGCGCCAGCTCACGAGGGGATACGAACACCGGGGAGCTGTTTTTT

clone size: NA
D gene: NA
V gene: TRBV5-1
J gene: TRBJ1-3
CDR3 protein: CASSPRVGGNSGNTIYF
CDR3 DNA: TGCGCCAGCAGCCCAAGAGTTGGGGGTAACTCTGGAAACACCATATATTTT

clone size: NA
D gene: NA
V gene: TRBV13
J gene: TRBJ2-3
CDR3 protein: CASSELAASTDTQYF
CDR3 DNA: TGTGCCAGCAGCGAATTAGCGGCTAGCACAGATACGCAGTATTTT

clone size: NA
D gene: NA
V gene: TRBV9
J gene: TRBJ1-5
CDR3 protein: CASSVGPSSNQPQHF
CDR3 DNA: TGTGCCAGCAGCGTCGGGCCGTCGAGCAATCAGCCCCAGCATTTT